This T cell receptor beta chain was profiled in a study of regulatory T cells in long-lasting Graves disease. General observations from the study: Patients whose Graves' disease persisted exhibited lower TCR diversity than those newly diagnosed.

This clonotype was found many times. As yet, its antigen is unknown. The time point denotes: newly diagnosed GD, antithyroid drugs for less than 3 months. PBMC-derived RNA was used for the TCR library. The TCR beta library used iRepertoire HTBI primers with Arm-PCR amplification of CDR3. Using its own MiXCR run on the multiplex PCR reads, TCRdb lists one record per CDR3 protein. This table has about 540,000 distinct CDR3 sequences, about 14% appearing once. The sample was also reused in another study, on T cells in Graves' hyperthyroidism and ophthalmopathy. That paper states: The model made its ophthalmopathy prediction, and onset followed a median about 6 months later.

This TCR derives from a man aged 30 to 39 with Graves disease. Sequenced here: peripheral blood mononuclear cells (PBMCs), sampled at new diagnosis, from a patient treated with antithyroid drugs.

CDR3: CASSAGLSEKLFF. The CDR3, as DNA: TGTGCCAGCTCAGCGGGGCTCAGTGAAAAACTGTTTTTT. The rearrangement links TRBV25-1 to TRBJ1-4, with D tentatively TRBD1 (5 bases). The V end lost 8 bases, the J end lost 7 bases, and 14 bases lay between the germline ends. The germline gives CDR1 MGHDK, CDR2 SYGVNS. The CDR3 length is 13 residues.